This T cell receptor (beta chain) is from a study of post-analysis software for immune sequencing data (dated by TCRdb to between 2015 and 2016). With regard to the full study: Relapsing-remitting, secondary progressive and progressive-relapsing multiple sclerosis were recorded as disease courses, and subtype annotation was lacking for some patients. A subset of samples was prepared in parallel using single-end sample barcoding, then pooled and co-amplified after Illumina adapter ligation. The patient repertoires were set against 10 or so previously published healthy control repertoires from donors whose ages ranged from roughly 6 to 27 years.

Unmatched junction bases come to 8, with V trimmed by 6 bases and J by 5 bases. The germline V gene (reference sequence) supplies CDR1 DFQATT and CDR2 SNEGSKA. Taken from cysteine to phenylalanine, the CDR3 has 13 residues. Left in the record is the CDR3 DNA by itself, 39 bases read in frame from the first base. To demonstrate the VDJtools post-analysis software, TCR beta repertoires were profiled from the peripheral blood of roughly 14 young patients with multiple sclerosis. The patients with multiple sclerosis were children and adolescents between about 6 and 17 years of age. This clonotype was picked up a small number of times. Its antigen remains undetermined. No much larger clone is present one base from it, and per-base qualities are unavailable. Library creation used PCR. Sequencing took place on an Illumina HiSeq 2500. Unique molecular identifiers were incorporated into TCR beta cDNA libraries to reduce PCR and sequencing biases. Some 500,000 cDNA molecules were obtained for every 1 to 10 million input T cells, so each molecule roughly corresponded to one T cell. Patient libraries were prepared and sequenced with the same protocol used for the earlier healthy control dataset. Within a given batch, samples were prepared together, multiplexed and sequenced on the same HiSeq lane. The study's processing was this. MIGEC handled the raw barcoded reads, throwing out single-read molecular identifier groups before consensus assembly and CDR3 extraction. VDJtools was used for post-analysis of the clonotype tables, and diversity was normalized by down-sampling every dataset to the size of the smallest sample. To correct batch-related cross-sample contamination, repertoire overlap clustering matched CDR3 amino acid sequences but not nucleotide sequences. The public reads were quality trimmed at Q25 with fastp and then assembled into clones with MiXCR by TCRdb, keeping productive beta chains. Each CDR3 protein gets just one entry, which takes the most common genes and DNA from the rows behind it. V and J calls and clone size were set by TCRdb, not the authors. In all, the sample holds roughly 570,000 distinct CDR3 sequences, and less than 40% of those were seen once. The top ten clones comprise 4.5% to 7.5% of the sample.

What the work shows at the level of the full study, not this receptor alone: About five TRBV segments, including TRBV5-6, TRBV5-1 and TRBV20-1, were significantly more frequent in patients than controls. The multiple sclerosis patient group was slightly younger than the control group. Strong co-clustering of samples prepared in the same batch was shown by direct clustering with F measure, prompting a batch-effect correction. Normalized Chao1 diversity was significantly lower in multiple sclerosis patients than controls, suggesting substantial peripheral T-cell clonal expansion.

The sequence was collected from a girl aged 2-17 years with multiple sclerosis. The sequenced sample consisted of blood. This sequence uses TRBV20-1 and TRBJ2-5; TRBD2 agrees with 8 junctional bases. The DNA sequence is given as TGCAGTGCCCCCGGGGGGGGAGGTGAGACCCAGTACTTC. Translated, this is CSAPGGGGETQYF.